Listed below are T cell receptor beta chains from one sample, sequenced in a study of T cells after yellow fever vaccination. Each CDR3 protein gets one entry after TCRdb re-called the 5' RACE reads with MiXCR. The table includes hundreds of thousands of distinct CDR3 sequences, roughly a sixth detected once. The sample was PBMCs, taken about 5 days after the first yellow fever vaccination. The receptors derive from a man aged 18-30 years who received the YFV17D yellow fever vaccine. The CDR3 runs from the conserved cysteine through the conserved F or W. Each record gives: J gene, clone size, V gene, D gene, CDR3 protein, CDR3 DNA. The D gene is left open where the match is weak. Clone size, where shown, is once, few, many, or a class for clones that have expanded.

TRBJ2-1	NA	TRBV7-2	TRBD2	CASSLALGGNEQFF	TGTGCCAGCAGCTTAGCGCTCGGGGGGAATGAGCAGTTCTTC
TRBJ1-2	NA	TRBV4-3	TRBD1	CASSHLDRGQDYGYTF	TGCGCCAGCAGCCACCTTGACAGGGGGCAAGACTATGGCTACACCTTC
TRBJ2-5	NA	TRBV29-1	NA	CSVVDRRETQYF	TGCAGCGTTGTGGACAGAAGGGAGACCCAGTACTTC
TRBJ2-1	few	TRBV10-3	TRBD1	CATRTDRGSNEQFF	TGTGCCACCCGGACTGACAGGGGAAGCAATGAGCAGTTCTTC
TRBJ2-2	many	TRBV9	NA	CASSVVGGRTGELFF	TGTGCCAGCAGCGTAGTTGGGGGAAGGACCGGGGAGCTGTTTTTT
TRBJ2-5	NA	TRBV29-1	TRBD2	CSVGRTSGEQETQYF	TGCAGCGTTGGCCGGACTAGCGGGGAGCAAGAGACCCAGTACTTC
TRBJ2-1	NA	TRBV27	TRBD2	CASSLISGGRNEQFF	TGTGCCAGCAGTTTAATCAGCGGGGGGCGGAATGAGCAGTTCTTC
TRBJ1-4	few	TRBV27	NA	CASSFQEGEKLFF	TGTGCCAGCAGTTTCCAGGAGGGTGAAAAACTGTTTTTT
TRBJ1-4	NA	TRBV2	NA	CASRPNREKLFF	TGTGCCAGCAGGCCAAACCGGGAAAAACTGTTTTTT
TRBJ2-5	few	TRBV7-9	TRBD2	CASSLGASGRETQYF	TGTGCCAGCAGCTTAGGAGCTAGCGGGAGAGAGACCCAGTACTTC
TRBJ1-5	NA	TRBV7-2	NA	CASSLGPDNQPQHF	TGTGCCAGCAGCTTAGGGCCGGACAATCAGCCCCAGCATTTT
TRBJ2-2	many	TRBV5-1	TRBD2	CASSRSLSGAGTGELFF	TGCGCCAGCAGCCGCTCTCTAAGCGGGGCAGGGACCGGGGAGCTGTTTTTT
TRBJ2-2	NA	TRBV7-6	TRBD2	CASSSNPGTSAPGELFF	TGTGCCAGCAGCTCCAATCCCGGGACTAGCGCCCCCGGGGAGCTGTTTTTT
TRBJ2-3	few	TRBV29-1	TRBD2	CSERTSGATDTQYF	TGCAGCGAACGGACTAGCGGGGCCACAGATACGCAGTATTTT
TRBJ1-5	few	TRBV27	NA	CASSQTRQNYQPQHF	TGTGCCAGCAGTCAAACCCGGCAGAATTATCAGCCCCAGCATTTT
TRBJ2-2	few	TRBV30	TRBD1	CAWMGQLNTGELFF	TGTGCCTGGATGGGACAGCTTAACACCGGGGAGCTGTTTTTT
TRBJ1-2	many	TRBV29-1	NA	CSVEGGTF	TGCAGCGTTGAAGGGGGAACCTTC
TRBJ1-2	few	TRBV12-3/TRBV12-4	NA	CASRPEGLRSGYTF	TGTGCCAGCAGGCCCGAGGGGCTACGGAGTGGCTACACCTTC
TRBJ2-2	few	TRBV7-3	TRBD2	CASSLTGLAGANTGELFF	TGTGCCAGCAGCTTAACGGGACTAGCGGGTGCCAACACCGGGGAGCTGTTTTTT
TRBJ1-1	few	TRBV19	NA	CASSGSGTVVNTEAFF	TGTGCCAGTAGTGGATCCGGGACTGTGGTCAACACTGAAGCTTTCTTT
TRBJ1-5	few	TRBV20-1	NA	CSASPGRGSNQPQHF	TGCAGTGCTAGTCCGGGCCGGGGAAGCAATCAGCCCCAGCATTTT
TRBJ1-1	few	TRBV7-2	NA	CASSFGGFSTEAFF	TGTGCCAGCAGCTTCGGGGGCTTCTCCACTGAAGCTTTCTTT
TRBJ2-1	few	TRBV19	NA	CASSWSLKNNEQFF	TGTGCCAGTAGTTGGAGCCTCAAAAACAATGAGCAGTTCTTC
TRBJ1-1	NA	TRBV5-4	NA	CASSADIRTEAFF	TGTGCCAGCAGCGCGGACATCCGCACTGAAGCTTTCTTT
TRBJ1-2	NA	TRBV19	NA	CASSIQDFYGYTF	TGTGCCAGTAGTATTCAGGACTTCTATGGCTACACCTTC
TRBJ1-1	few	TRBV6-6	NA	CASSLVGETEAFF	TGTGCCAGCAGTTTAGTAGGGGAAACTGAAGCTTTCTTT
TRBJ2-7	few	TRBV10-3	NA	CAISFPTGRYSYEQYF	TGTGCCATCAGTTTCCCAACAGGCCGGTACTCCTACGAGCAGTACTTC
TRBJ1-5	few	TRBV20-1	NA	CSARSSPGNQPQHF	TGCAGTGCTAGAAGCAGTCCTGGCAATCAGCCCCAGCATTTT
TRBJ2-1	NA	TRBV6-2/TRBV6-3	TRBD2	CASSYSPLLAGGSYNEQFF	TGTGCCAGCAGTTACTCTCCGCTTTTAGCGGGTGGCTCCTACAATGAGCAGTTCTTC
TRBJ2-1	NA	TRBV30	NA	CAWSHLSGYNEQFF	TGTGCCTGGAGCCATCTTAGCGGATACAATGAGCAGTTCTTC
TRBJ2-5	few	TRBV4-1	TRBD1	CASSQGQGPSQETQYF	TGCGCCAGCAGCCAAGGACAGGGCCCTTCCCAAGAGACCCAGTACTTC
TRBJ1-2	NA	TRBV27	NA	CASSSLEVDGYTF	TGTGCCAGCAGTTCTTTGGAGGTGGATGGCTACACCTTC
TRBJ1-2	many	TRBV5-1	NA	CASSLGSADYGYTF	TGCGCCAGCAGCTTGGGGTCAGCCGACTATGGCTACACCTTC
TRBJ1-1	few	TRBV2	TRBD1	CASSDGDRVAFF	TGTGCCAGCAGTGATGGGGACAGGGTCGCTTTCTTT
TRBJ1-1	NA	TRBV12-3/TRBV12-4	NA	CASSLGLRLGTEAFF	TGTGCCAGCAGTTTGGGGTTGAGGCTGGGCACTGAAGCTTTCTTT
TRBJ2-7	NA	TRBV20-1	TRBD1	CSANRDSSYEQYF	TGCAGTGCTAACCGGGACAGCTCCTACGAGCAGTACTTC
TRBJ1-5	few	TRBV27	NA	CASSLKPGFEPQHF	TGTGCCAGCAGTTTGAAACCGGGGTTCGAGCCCCAGCATTTT
TRBJ1-1	NA	TRBV5-1	NA	CASSLEAANTEAFF	TGCGCCAGCAGCTTGGAGGCAGCAAACACTGAAGCTTTCTTT
TRBJ2-3	NA	TRBV6-6	TRBD2	CACSGGASDTQYF	TGTGCCTGTAGCGGGGGGGCCTCAGATACGCAGTATTTT
TRBJ2-1	few	TRBV4-1	NA	CASSQEGGRVEQFF	TGCGCCAGCAGCCAAGAGGGGGGGCGGGTTGAGCAGTTCTTC